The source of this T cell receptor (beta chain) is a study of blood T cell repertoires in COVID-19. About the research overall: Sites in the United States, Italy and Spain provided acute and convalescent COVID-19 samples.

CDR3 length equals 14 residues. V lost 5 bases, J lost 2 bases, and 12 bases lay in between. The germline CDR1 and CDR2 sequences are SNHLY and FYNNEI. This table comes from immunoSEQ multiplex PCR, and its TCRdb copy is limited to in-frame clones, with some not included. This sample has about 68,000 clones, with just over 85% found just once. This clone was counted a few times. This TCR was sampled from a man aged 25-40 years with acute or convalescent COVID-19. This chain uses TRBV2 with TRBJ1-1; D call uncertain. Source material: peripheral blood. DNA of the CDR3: TGTGCCAGCAGTCAACGGGCGGGAAACACTGAAGCTTTCTTT. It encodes CASSQRAGNTEAFF.